This note documents a single T cell receptor (beta chain) sequence. How the authors handled the data: Cell counts per sample came from amplifying reference gene primers. Sequenced by immunoSEQ multiplex PCR; TCRdb stores in-frame clones only, minus some. Clone size and V and J calls were adopted from that table, with D and trimming inferred from the DNA. The sample consists of about 250,000 clones, roughly 90% of them appearing once. Looked up from germline, CDR1 is SNHLY and CDR2 is FYNNEI. The germline V and J ends were trimmed by 8 bases and 11 bases, with 22 bases remaining between them. This CDR3 comprises 13 residues. Seattle patient enrollment occurred during active infection, with longitudinal follow-up thereafter. This record comes from a study of blood T cell repertoires in COVID-19. Study as a whole: Both acute and convalescent COVID-19 samples were obtained from the United States, Italy and Spain. Sources were T cells, B-cell-depleted T cells, or PBMCs; the material itself was cDNA or gDNA.

The receptor's source is a woman aged 60-75 years with COVID-19, enrolled during active disease. This chain connects TRBV2 to TRBJ2-7, with D possibly being TRBD2 (6 bases). The material sequenced was peripheral blood. The CDR3 DNA is TGTGCCAGCGTTCCTCGGGACTCCGGAGTAGAGTACTTC. Its translation is CASVPRDSGVEYF.